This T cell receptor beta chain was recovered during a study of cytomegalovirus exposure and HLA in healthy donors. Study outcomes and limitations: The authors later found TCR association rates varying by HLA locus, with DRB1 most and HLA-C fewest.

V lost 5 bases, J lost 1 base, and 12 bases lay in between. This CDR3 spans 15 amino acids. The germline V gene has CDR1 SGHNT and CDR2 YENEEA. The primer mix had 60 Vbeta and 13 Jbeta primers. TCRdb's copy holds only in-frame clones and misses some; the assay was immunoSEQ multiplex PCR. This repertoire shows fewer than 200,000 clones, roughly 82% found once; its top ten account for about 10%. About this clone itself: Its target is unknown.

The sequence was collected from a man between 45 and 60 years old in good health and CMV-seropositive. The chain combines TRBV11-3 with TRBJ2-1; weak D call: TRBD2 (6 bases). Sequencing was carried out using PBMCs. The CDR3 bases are TGTGCCAGCAGCCCCCGCGCGGGGTCCTACAATGAGCAGTTCTTC. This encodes CASSPRAGSYNEQFF.